The 14 T cell receptor beta chains given below trace back to one sample, sequenced in a study of cytomegalovirus exposure and HLA in healthy donors. The PCR ran on 60 Vbeta and 13 Jbeta primers. Data came from immunoSEQ multiplex PCR; TCRdb stores just in-frame clones and leaves some out. The sample carries 150,000 or so clones, about 80% recorded once. The sample was PBMCs. The origin of the receptors is a man between 25 and 39 years old in good health and CMV-seronegative.

This chain joins TRBV6-4 and TRBJ2-5, with D perhaps matching TRBD2 (6 bases). Germline loops: CDR1 MRHNA, CDR2 SNTAGT. The CDR3 runs 17 residues. Trimming left V 2 bases short and J 5 bases short, with 21 bases between. Here the CDR3 DNA reads TGTGCCAGCAGTGACCGACCTACTAGCCTGGGTATTGAGACCCAGTACTTC. It translates to CASSDRPTSLGIETQYF.

The chain recombines TRBV9 with TRBJ1-3; perhaps TRBD1 as D (6 bases). CDR3 length: 15 residues. CDR1 is SGDLS and CDR2 is YYNGEE in the germline V gene. V lost 4 bases to trimming and J lost 0 bases, with 11 bases between them. CDR3 amino acids: CASSTGQNSGNTIYF. The CDR3 nucleotides read TGTGCCAGCAGCACTGGACAGAACTCTGGAAACACCATATATTTT.

CDR3 amino acids: CASSQCGQGVSPLHF. CDR3 nucleotides: TGCGCCAGCAGTCAATGTGGACAGGGGGTTTCACCCCTCCACTTT. V is TRBV23-1 and J is TRBJ1-6; 10 bases match TRBD1. TRBV23-1 qualifies as an ORF whose function is uncertain. CDR3 length: 15 amino acids. Unmatched junction bases numbered 3, after V lost 1 base and J lost 9 bases.

The J gene is TRBJ1-6, the V gene TRBV30, with D unclear. The CDR3 has 12 residues. Germline V lookup: CDR1 GTSNPN, CDR2 SVGIG (reference sequence). V dropped 1 base and J dropped 7 bases, with 5 bases sitting between them. The CDR3 loop is CAWSARNSPLHF. Here the CDR3 DNA reads TGTGCCTGGAGTGCCAGGAATTCACCCCTCCACTTT.

The rearrangement links TRBV9 to TRBJ2-1; the match to TRBD2 covers 11 bases. J gave up 3 bases and V 4 bases, and 3 bases lay outside the gene matches. The germline CDR1 and CDR2 sequences are SGDLS and YYNGEE. There are 15 residues in the CDR3. The CDR3 reads CASSPGTSGYNEQFF. For the CDR3, the DNA is TGTGCCAGCAGCCCCGGGACTAGCGGCTACAATGAGCAGTTCTTC.

This clone was seen a few times. The chain couples TRBV18 to TRBJ2-5, with 11 bases that match TRBD1. The germline V gene has CDR1 KGHSH and CDR2 LQKENI. This CDR3 is 16 amino acids long. Trimming cost V 3 bases and J 4 bases; bases outside gene matches: 7. In nucleotides, the CDR3 is TGTGCCAGCTCACCGATTGGGACAGGGGGACGAGAGACCCAGTACTTC. Amino acids: CASSPIGTGGRETQYF.

The J gene is TRBJ2-5, the V gene TRBV5-5; TRBD2 is a possible D gene (6 bases). The CDR3 length is 14 residues. Germline loops: CDR1 SGHKS, CDR2 YYEKEE (reference sequence). The V end was cut by 3 bases, the J end by 5 bases, with 14 bases between. CDR3 sequence: CASSWDSGAETQYF. CDR3 sequence (DNA): TGTGCCAGCAGCTGGGACTCCGGGGCGGAGACCCAGTACTTC.

The chain carries TRBV7-9 and TRBJ1-1; a weak D match, TRBD1 (5 bases). V was pared by 3 bases and J by 1 base, with 9 bases between. The CDR3 has 14 residues. Per germline, CDR1 SEHNR and CDR2 FQNEAQ (reference sequence). The CDR3 is CASSLGGANTEAFF. The CDR3, as DNA: TGTGCCAGCAGCTTGGGAGGGGCGAACACTGAAGCTTTCTTT.

The chain has TRBV28 and TRBJ1-2; TRBD1 agrees at 8 bases. CDR3 length: 14 amino acids. The junction had 6 bases not matched to a gene; V was cut back by 5 bases and J by 4 bases. Germline loops: CDR1 MDHEN, CDR2 SYDVKM. CDR3 loop: CASSEDRVPYGYTF. DNA of the CDR3: TGTGCCAGCAGTGAGGACAGGGTCCCCTATGGCTACACCTTC.

V gene TRBV4-1 combines with J gene TRBJ1-2; the D gene is possibly TRBD1 (5 bases). Trimming stripped 0 bases from V and 2 bases from J, with 7 bases between. Germline V CDR1 and CDR2: MGHRA, YSYEKL. The CDR3 runs 14 residues. In DNA form, the CDR3 reads TGCGCCAGCAGCCAAGAGTACAGGAACTATGGCTACACCTTC. Translating it yields CASSQEYRNYGYTF.

V and J are TRBV2 and TRBJ1-2; D possibly corresponds to TRBD1 (6 bases). The ends were cut back, 2 bases at V and 8 bases at J, with 15 bases in the middle. Germline V gene sequence: CDR1 SNHLY, CDR2 FYNNEI. The CDR3 has 14 residues. CDR3 DNA sequence: TGTGCCAGCAGTGAATACCGGGACAAGGGGGGCTACACCTTC. Protein sequence: CASSEYRDKGGYTF.

This sequence joins TRBV10-3 and TRBJ1-1, with D tentatively TRBD1 (6 bases). The germline V and J ends were trimmed by 0 bases and 5 bases, with 19 bases remaining between them. The CDR3 runs 17 residues. Germline CDR1 is ENHRY and CDR2 is SYGVKD. CDR3 sequence (DNA): TGTGCCATCAGTGAGTCCCAGCGGGTGAGGGGGGGAACTGAAGCTTTCTTT. Translated: CAISESQRVRGGTEAFF.

The sample holds one count of this clone. The CDR3: CASSSETEQNSPLHF. CDR3 DNA sequence: TGTGCCAGCAGCAGTGAGACAGAACAAAATTCACCCCTCCACTTT. The chain couples TRBV5-6 to TRBJ1-6; a weak D match, TRBD1 (5 bases). Germline-derived CDR1 and CDR2 are SGHDT and YYEEEE. V lost 4 bases and J lost 7, with 15 bases in between. The CDR3 length is 15 residues.

The chain couples TRBV11-2 to TRBJ2-2; tentatively, D is TRBD1 (5 bases). CDR3 size: 15 residues. The germline V gene has CDR1 SGHAT and CDR2 FQNNGV. V gave up 4 bases and J gave up 4 bases, with 13 bases separating them. CDR3 DNA sequence: TGTGCCAGCAGCTCGCGGTGGGGCGGCACCGGGGAGCTGTTTTTT. Amino acid sequence: CASSSRWGGTGELFF.